These T cell receptor beta chains were read from a single sample in a study of beta chain features in type 1 diabetes. TCRdb's table, derived via immunoSEQ multiplex PCR, lists solely in-frame clones and lacks some. The table lists about 360,000 clones, 10% to 15% of them singletons, with 0.015% to 0.02% in the top ten. The sample was naive CD4+ T cells from blood. These receptors all stem from a man aged 18 to 35 in good health. CDR3s leave out the opening cysteine and the closing phenylalanine or tryptophan. Each record gives: J gene, clone size, V gene, CDR3 protein. Clone size is shown for a subset of rows, as once, few, many or a class of expanded clone.

>TRBJ1-4|-|TRBV28
ASSLSPGSTNEKLF
>TRBJ2-4|many|TRBV30
AWNLGRGSDIQY
>TRBJ1-5|few|TRBV19
ASSNQGRVDQPQH
>-|-|TRBV10-3
AIRGTDRVNDEQY
>TRBJ2-7|few|TRBV6-5
ASSIRDTEYEQY
>TRBJ2-5|few|TRBV18
ASSPGQGLQETQY
>TRBJ2-2|-|TRBV7-7
ASSPGHPGELF
>TRBJ2-3|-|TRBV12-5
ASGLGLAGTSTDTQY
>TRBJ2-2|-|TRBV15
ATSRDYTKSGELF
>TRBJ1-4|-|TRBV7-9
ASSKGQGASTNEKLF
>TRBJ2-7|few|TRBV28
ASSLGQGPRYEQY
>TRBJ2-1|-|TRBV28
ASSFRGIREQF
>TRBJ2-7|few|TRBV2
ASIRDRADYEQY
>TRBJ2-1|few|TRBV7-9
ASSLVATGGARNEQF
>TRBJ2-1|few|TRBV28
ASAALAGGVYNEQF
>TRBJ2-1|-|TRBV30
AVNHQRGLTYNEQF
>TRBJ1-5|-|TRBV30
AWSLTGGSSNQPQH
>TRBJ2-1|few|TRBV30
AWAGLAGGSSYNEQF
>TRBJ1-5|few|TRBV28
ASSYPQAPNQPQH
>TRBJ2-2|few|TRBV6-4
ASSSTSTTGELF
>TRBJ2-2|many|TRBV4-3
ASSSTGSGELF
>TRBJ1-2|once|TRBV6-5
ASTRTGFRGGYT
>TRBJ2-7|few|TRBV7-9
ASSLGGSSEQY
>TRBJ2-7|-|TRBV29-1
SVLVLAGSYEQY
>TRBJ1-1|-|TRBV30
AWSGRDRDFTEAF
>TRBJ2-3|few|TRBV9
ASSVATDSGRLI